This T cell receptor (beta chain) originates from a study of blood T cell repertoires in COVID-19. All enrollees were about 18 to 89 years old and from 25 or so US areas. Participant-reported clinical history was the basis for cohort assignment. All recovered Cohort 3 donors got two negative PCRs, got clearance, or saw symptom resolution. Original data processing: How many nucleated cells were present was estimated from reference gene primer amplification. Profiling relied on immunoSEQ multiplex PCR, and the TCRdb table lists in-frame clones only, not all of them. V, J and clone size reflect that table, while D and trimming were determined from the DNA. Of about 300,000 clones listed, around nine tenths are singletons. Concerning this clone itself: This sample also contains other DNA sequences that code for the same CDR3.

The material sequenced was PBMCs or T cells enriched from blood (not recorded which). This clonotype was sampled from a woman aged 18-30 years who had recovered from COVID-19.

CDR3 region: CASSFGGYSNQPQHF. DNA for the CDR3: TGTGCCAGCAGCTTTGGCGGGTATAGCAATCAGCCCCAGCATTTT. The V call is TRBV5-6, the J call TRBJ1-5; D is undetermined. V was clipped by 2 bases and J by 0 bases, with 9 bases between them. The CDR3 is 15 amino acids. Germline values: CDR1 SGHDT, CDR2 YYEEEE.